This record concerns one T cell receptor (beta chain) sequence. This clonotype has ten or more counts. Its antigen target is currently unknown. Base quality data are lacking; no much larger clone is found one base away. The library was obtained by multiplex PCR. The instrument given in TCRdb is Illumina HiSeq 4000. iRepertoire HTBI primers and Arm-PCR amplification of CDR3 regions were used to construct TCR beta libraries. PCR products were gel purified before sequencing. The published analysis was carried out like this. Across samples, fewer than 70 TRBV and 14 TRBJ segments were identified and used for gene usage analysis of CDR3 amino acid clonotypes. COPE and FqMerger were used to merge the filtered high-quality paired reads into contigs. BLAST was used to align contigs to the IMGT TRBV, TRBD and TRBJ reference genes, and CDR3 was defined following IMGT. Highly expanded clones were defined as clonotypes with a frequency above 0.1%. Shannon entropy was used to measure repertoire diversity, and the Gini coefficient was used to measure V-J evenness. A clonotype found in more than one individual was treated as public. TCRdb cleaned the public reads at Q25 with fastp, built clones with MiXCR and kept in-frame beta chains. Each record represents a unique CDR3 protein, reported with the most common genes and DNA among its rows. These V and J calls derive from TCRdb rather than the authors' analysis. The sample yields roughly 500,000 distinct CDR3 sequences; more than 10% were counted once. The ten most abundant clones make up about 8.9% of the sample.

The sample comes from a study of regulatory T cells in long-lasting Graves disease (dated by TCRdb to 2020 to 2022). A note on the overall study: Antithyroid drugs had been taken for less than 3 months by newly diagnosed Graves' disease patients. Patients with persistent Graves' disease were compared with patients with newly diagnosed Graves' disease using TCR sequencing and RNA sequencing of peripheral blood. A total of around 35 samples underwent TCR sequencing: around 13 from persistent and roughly 20 from newly diagnosed Graves' disease patients. The study was registered as a clinical trial and conducted in China.

From its cysteine to its phenylalanine, the CDR3 spans 15 amino acids. Only the CDR3 DNA stays, 45 bases, in frame from base 1. Trimmed from V: 7 bases; trimmed from J: 9 bases; junction bases lacking a gene match: 12. In the paper's terms, the time point label means: newly diagnosed GD, antithyroid drugs for less than 3 months. For both TCR sequencing and RNA sequencing, RNA was extracted from PBMCs in TRIzol. Graves' disease was diagnosed according to American Thyroid Association guidelines. Patients for the study were recruited at an endocrinology department in Xi'an, China. From each patient, about 9 milliliters of peripheral blood was collected into an EDTA anticoagulant tube. Ficoll Paque Plus density gradient separation was used to isolate PBMCs, and no further T cell sorting was done. An Agilent 2100 Bioanalyzer and agarose gel were used to check RNA quality, while a NanoDrop 2000 measured RNA concentration.

General conclusions and limits of the study: The authors acknowledged the small sample size as a limitation that may reduce accuracy. Only peripheral blood was studied, because thyroid tissue, the primary lesion, was inaccessible. Lower TCR Shannon entropy and fewer highly expanded clones were observed in persistent Graves' disease patients than in newly diagnosed patients, which suggested clonal expansion. Persistent patients shared more public clonotypes among themselves (around 2,500) than newly diagnosed patients did (more than 850). Sequencing and analysis were restricted to the TCR beta chain. Persistent disease showed preferential use of TRBV28, TRBJ1-2 and TRBJ2-5, whereas newly diagnosed disease favored TRBV20-1 and TRBJ2-1.

The sample was also linked to a second study, of T cells in Graves' hyperthyroidism and ophthalmopathy. As the second paper documents: Stable Graves' hyperthyroidism was defined as no progression to ophthalmopathy during 18 months of follow-up. Hyperthyroidism patients were newly diagnosed, with disease duration under 2 months, and aged 18 to 65 years. Any patient with an uncontrolled infection, another autoimmune disease, pregnancy or lactation was excluded. Diagnoses relied on clinical symptoms, serum thyroxine and TRAb, thyroid ultrasound and orbital computed tomography. A first-round RT-PCR of the TCR CDR3 used the HTBI primer set with the Qiagen OneStep RT-PCR kit. Most expanded thyroid clonotypes (frequency above 0.001) were also detected in blood, a finding suggesting that blood repertoires may reflect thyroid immune responses. Ophthalmopathy was separated from stable hyperthyroidism by a 13 V-J signature model, with 85% to 90% sensitivity and about 81% specificity obtained in cross-validation and 80%/75% obtained in testing. In validation, the model predicted progression to ophthalmopathy a median of approximately 6.3 months before onset, with approximately 68% sensitivity and roughly 79% specificity. A discovery cohort of fewer than 110 patients, about 40 with Graves' ophthalmopathy and about 60 with stable Graves' hyperthyroidism, was used to find distinguishing TCR V-J signatures. Prospective prediction of ophthalmopathy was tested in an independent validation cohort consisting of some 20 hyperthyroidism patients and more than 15 patients who later progressed to ophthalmopathy. For training and testing, the 100 or so patients in the discovery cohort were randomly divided in a 7:3 ratio. Thyroid tissue and blood T-cell repertoires from six Graves' hyperthyroidism patients were also compared in the study. After sampling, hyperthyroidism patients received methimazole starting at 30 mg daily, and ophthalmopathy patients received high-dose intravenous methylprednisolone. Libraries were constructed in a second round of multiplex PCR, after which size selection and purification were carried out. The libraries were sequenced on an Illumina HiSeq2000 using paired-end 100 bp reads. SOAPnuke was used to process the raw data, removing reads that contained adapters or uncalled bases, had a mean Phred below 15, or lacked an exact match to the constant primer or identifier. High-quality paired reads were merged using COPE v1.2.5, and each unique nucleotide sequence was defined as a clonotype. MiTCR v1.1 was used to align clonotypes to the IMGT TRBV, TRBD and TRBJ reference segments. The analysis included only V-J combinations with a frequency above 0.0001, which together covered 99% to 99.2% of the repertoires. A TCS score was defined as the ratio of F50 (clonal expansion) to E x V (chaos), with BLOSUM62-based TCRdist applied between CDR3 peptides within each V-J. Welch's t-statistics and random forest reduced roughly 530 V-J features to about 13, which were used in a naive Bayes classifier (R e1071). No statistical method was used to fix the sample size in advance, and group allocation was not hidden from the investigators. The paper reports TCR Vbeta CDR3 sequencing of some 140 peripheral blood samples: 43 ophthalmopathy, roughly 74 hyperthyroidism and around 17 progressor patients.

The clonotype comes from a woman aged 25 to 45 with Graves disease. Donor details come from another sample of the same person, matched by shared clones. The V and J segments used are TRBV12-3 or TRBV12-4 and TRBJ2-1, with 10 middle bases fitting TRBD2. Sequences were derived from peripheral blood mononuclear cells (PBMCs), sampled at new diagnosis, from a patient treated with antithyroid drugs. The CDR3 is CASTSGLADGSEQFF. The DNA sequence is as follows: TGTGCCAGCACCTCCGGACTAGCGGACGGGAGTGAGCAGTTCTTC.